One sample yielded the 6 T cell receptor beta chains listed below, sequenced in a study of blood T cell repertoires in COVID-19. The method was immunoSEQ multiplex PCR; TCRdb's version includes in-frame clones alone and lacks a portion of them. The profile covers 150,000 to 200,000 clones, with roughly 70% appearing a single time and about 3% taken by the ten largest. The source material was peripheral blood. These receptors all stem from a woman older than 75 with acute or convalescent COVID-19.

The rearrangement links TRBV6-5 to TRBJ1-5, with D possibly matching TRBD1 (6 bases). Germline CDR1 and CDR2: MNHEY and SVGAGI. Trimming pared 8 bases from V and 4 bases from J, leaving 9 bases between. The CDR3 is 12 amino acids. CDR3 residues: CASAGVNQPQHF. CDR3 sequence (DNA): TGTGCCAGCGCAGGGGTGAATCAGCCCCAGCATTTT.

J is TRBJ2-3 and V is TRBV3-1 (or the pseudogene TRBV3-2), with 7 bases aligning to TRBD1. Germline V gene lookup returns CDR1 LGHDT and CDR2 YNNKEL (reference sequence). This CDR3 has 15 amino acids. V trimming: 5 bases; J trimming: 0 bases; junction bases outside the gene matches: 5. CDR3 DNA: TGTGCCAGCAGCTCTACGGGACAGAGCACAGATACGCAGTATTTT. Protein sequence: CASSSTGQSTDTQYF.

This clone was seen only once. This chain uses TRBV7-9 with TRBJ2-6, with D possibly matching TRBD2 (5 bases). V lost 6 bases to trimming and J lost 0 bases, with 12 bases between them. CDR1 and CDR2 (germline): SEHNR, FQNEAQ (reference sequence). The CDR3 totals 16 residues. In DNA, the CDR3 is TGTGCCAGCAGTTCATCGGGGTACTCTGGGGCCAACGTCCTGACTTTC. This gives the protein CASSSSGYSGANVLTF.

V gene TRBV7-8 combines with J gene TRBJ1-6, with a possible D match to TRBD1 (5 bases). Germline CDR1 is SGHVS and CDR2 is FQNEAQ. Between the trimmed V and J ends, which lost 1 base and 7 bases, there was a span of 14 bases. This CDR3 comprises 16 residues. The CDR3 loop reads CASSLGGQGGNSPLHF. CDR3 nucleotide sequence: TGTGCCAGCAGCTTAGGGGGCCAGGGTGGGAATTCACCCCTCCACTTT.

With respect to this clone: This may stem from a read error, because a much larger clone lies one nucleotide away. In nucleotides, the CDR3 is TGCGCCAGCAGCCAAGATCGGGGTCAGCCCCAGCATTTT. It yields the protein CASSQDRGQPQHF. V usage is TRBV4-3 and J usage is TRBJ1-5; D is ambiguous. V lost 0 bases and J 6 bases, leaving 6 bases between the germline ends. CDR1 is LGHNA, CDR2 YSLEER, per germline. The CDR3 totals 13 residues.

The V and J genes are TRBV9 and TRBJ2-1; 7 bases are shared with TRBD2. In germline, CDR1 is SGDLS, CDR2 YYNGEE. CDR3 length equals 14 residues. V was pared by 1 base and J by 10 bases, with 8 bases of the junction left unmatched. The CDR3 loop is CASSVTSDPREQFF. The CDR3 bases are TGTGCCAGCAGCGTAACTAGCGACCCGAGGGAGCAGTTCTTC.